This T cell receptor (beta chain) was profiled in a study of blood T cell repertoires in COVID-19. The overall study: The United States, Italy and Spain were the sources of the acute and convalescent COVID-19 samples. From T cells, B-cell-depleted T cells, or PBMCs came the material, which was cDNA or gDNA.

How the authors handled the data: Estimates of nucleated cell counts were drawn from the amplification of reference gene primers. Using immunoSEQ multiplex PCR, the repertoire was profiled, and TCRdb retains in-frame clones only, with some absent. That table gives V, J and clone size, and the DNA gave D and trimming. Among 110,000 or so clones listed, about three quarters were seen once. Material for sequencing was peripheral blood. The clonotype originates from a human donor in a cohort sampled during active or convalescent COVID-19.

The CDR3 DNA sequence: TGTGCCAGCAGCCCGCTCGCGGCCGGCTTCCACGAGCAGTACTTC. This encodes CASSPLAAGFHEQYF. The V gene is TRBV7-2, the J gene TRBJ2-7, with D hard to call. This CDR3 spans 15 amino acids. V gave up 5 bases and J gave up 5 bases, with 19 bases separating them. Germline loops: CDR1 SGHTA, CDR2 FQGNSA.